The rows below give T cell receptor beta chains drawn from one sample of a study of shared clonotypes between healthy human individuals. Sequencing used immunoSEQ multiplex PCR; TCRdb keeps in-frame clones, though not all of them. The sample holds some 2,000,000 clones, about 95% seen once. The sequenced sample consisted of naive CD8+ T cells sorted from blood. Every receptor here comes from a man younger than 35 in good health. The CDR3 runs from the conserved cysteine through the conserved F or W. D genes are given only for firm matches. Some rows mark clone size as missing; the rest say once, few, many or name a class of expanded clone.

>NA|NA|TRBV9|TRBJ2-5
TGTGCCAGCAGCGGGGAAAGTTCTCGGGAGACCCAGTACTTC
CASSGESSRETQYF
>NA|NA|TRBV11-2|TRBJ2-5
TGTGCCAGCAGGCTAACCGGTACTCAAGAGACCCAGTACTTC
CASRLTGTQETQYF
>NA|NA|TRBV13|TRBJ1-6
TGTGCCAGCAGCTTAGGCCAGGCTAATTCACCCCTCCACTTT
CASSLGQANSPLHF
>NA|NA|TRBV27|TRBJ1-6
TGTGCCAGCAGTTTCGGGGGATCGGCCTATAATTCACCCCTCCACTTT
CASSFGGSAYNSPLHF
>NA|TRBD2|TRBV18|TRBJ2-5
TGTGCCAGCTCACCACCGATTAGCGGGAGTCGGGAGACCCAGTACTTC
CASSPPISGSRETQYF
>NA|NA|TRBV4-1|TRBJ2-6
TGCGCCAGCAGTTCATTTGTCCCCGACAGCAAGTCTGGGGCCAACGTCCTGACTTTC
CASSSFVPDSKSGANVLTF
>few|NA|TRBV5-8|TRBJ2-3
TGTGCCAGCAGCTTGGAGGACACAAGCACAGATACGCAGTATTTT
CASSLEDTSTDTQYF
>NA|NA|TRBV27|TRBJ2-1
TGTGCCAGCAGTATCCTCCCGACCCCAGCATGGGAGCAGTTCTTC
CASSILPTPAWEQFF
>NA|NA|TRBV5-1|TRBJ2-3
TGCGCCAGCAGCTTGGTTAATCCCTCAGATACGCAGTATTTT
CASSLVNPSDTQYF
>NA|NA|TRBV13|TRBJ2-7
TGTGCCAGCAGCCCAGTTCAATACTCCTACGAGCAGTACTTC
CASSPVQYSYEQYF
>NA|NA|TRBV15|TRBJ1-1
TGTGCCACCAGTTACACCATAGGGACGGGTACTGAAGCTTTCTTT
CATSYTIGTGTEAFF
>few|TRBD1|TRBV6-6|TRBJ2-3
TGTGCCAGCAATAATGGACAGGCTAGCACAGATACGCAGTATTTT
CASNNGQASTDTQYF
>NA|NA|TRBV4-3|TRBJ2-1
TGCGCCAGCAGCCAAGATGTAATAGGTAACAATGAGCAGTTCTTC
CASSQDVIGNNEQFF
>NA|NA|TRBV6-1|TRBJ1-5
TGTGCCAGCAGTGAGAACAGGGACAGCAATCAGCCCCAGCATTTT
CASSENRDSNQPQHF
>NA|TRBD2|TRBV10-2|TRBJ2-1
TGCGCCAGCAGTGAGGGGCTAGCGGGAGGGCCCTTCTTC
CASSEGLAGGPFF
>NA|TRBD1|TRBV7-2|TRBJ1-1
TGTGCCAGCAGCTCTGGACAGGGGACGAACACTGAAGCTTTCTTT
CASSSGQGTNTEAFF
>NA|NA|TRBV10-3|TRBJ2-2
TGTGCCATCGGGGACACGAACACCGGGGAGCTGTTTTTT
CAIGDTNTGELFF
>NA|TRBD2|TRBV11-3|TRBJ2-7
TGTGCCAGCAGCTCGGAGGGACTAGCTGGCGAGCAGTACTTC
CASSSEGLAGEQYF
>NA|NA|TRBV2|TRBJ2-2
TGTGCCAGCAGTGAATTTGCGGGTGAGACCGGGGAGCTGTTTTTT
CASSEFAGETGELFF
>NA|NA|TRBV4-1|TRBJ1-3
TGCGCCAGCAGCCCCGGACCGGGAGGGGGGAACACCATATATTTT
CASSPGPGGGNTIYF
>NA|TRBD1|TRBV27|TRBJ2-7
TGTGCCAGCAGTTTCAGGGGGCACGAGCAGTACTTC
CASSFRGHEQYF
>NA|NA|TRBV13|TRBJ2-3
TGTGCCAGCAGCTCTATGGGGGCCGGCCCGGAGAATACGCAGTATTTT
CASSSMGAGPENTQYF
>NA|NA|TRBV6-1|TRBJ1-6
TGTGCCAGCACTGAATATGAGACGGAGAATTCACCCCTCCACTTT
CASTEYETENSPLHF
>NA|NA|TRBV7-9|TRBJ1-2
TGTGCCAGCAGCCCGATCTCAGGGTCGGGAGGCTACACCTTC
CASSPISGSGGYTF